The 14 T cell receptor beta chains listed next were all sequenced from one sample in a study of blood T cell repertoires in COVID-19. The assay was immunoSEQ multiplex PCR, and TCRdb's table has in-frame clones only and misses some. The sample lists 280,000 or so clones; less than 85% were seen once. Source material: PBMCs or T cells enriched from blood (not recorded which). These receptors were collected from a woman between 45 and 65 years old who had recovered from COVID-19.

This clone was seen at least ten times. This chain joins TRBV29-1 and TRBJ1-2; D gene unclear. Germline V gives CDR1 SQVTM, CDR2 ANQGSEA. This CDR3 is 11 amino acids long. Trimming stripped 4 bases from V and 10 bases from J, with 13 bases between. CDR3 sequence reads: CSVVWGGNYTF. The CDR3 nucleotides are TGCAGCGTTGTCTGGGGAGGGAACTACACCTTC.

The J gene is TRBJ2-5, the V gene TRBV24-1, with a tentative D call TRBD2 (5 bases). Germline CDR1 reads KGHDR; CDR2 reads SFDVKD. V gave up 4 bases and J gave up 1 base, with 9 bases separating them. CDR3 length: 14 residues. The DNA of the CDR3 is TGTGCCACCAGTGAATCCGGGATCCAAGAGACCCAGTACTTC. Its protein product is CATSESGIQETQYF.

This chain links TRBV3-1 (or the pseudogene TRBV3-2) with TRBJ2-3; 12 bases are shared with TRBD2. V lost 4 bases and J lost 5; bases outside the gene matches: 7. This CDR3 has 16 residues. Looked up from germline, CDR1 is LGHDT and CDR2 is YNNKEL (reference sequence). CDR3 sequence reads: CASSRSLAGGKDTQYF. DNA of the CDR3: TGTGCCAGCAGCCGATCACTAGCGGGAGGTAAAGATACGCAGTATTTT.

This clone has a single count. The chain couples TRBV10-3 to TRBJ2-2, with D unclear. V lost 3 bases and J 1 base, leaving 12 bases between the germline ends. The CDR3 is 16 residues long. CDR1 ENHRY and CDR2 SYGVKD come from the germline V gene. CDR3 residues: CAISDRLNRNTGELFF. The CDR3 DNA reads TGTGCCATCAGTGATCGGCTAAACAGGAACACCGGGGAGCTGTTTTTT.

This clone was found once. CDR3 in DNA: TGTGCCAGCTCGCCTAGGGACAGCTCTGGGGCCAACGTCCTGACTTTC. The encoded protein is CASSPRDSSGANVLTF. The J gene is TRBJ2-6, the V gene TRBV18, with 7 positions matching TRBD1. This CDR3 spans 16 amino acids. The germline V gene encodes CDR1 KGHSH and CDR2 LQKENI. V lost 6 bases and J lost 0; bases outside the gene matches: 5. Full variable domain (rest looked up from reference TRBV18 and TRBJ2-6): NAGVMQNPRHLVRRRGQEARLRCSPMKGHSHVYWYRQLPEEGLKFMVYLQKENIIDESGMPKERFSAEFPKEGPSILRIQQVVRGDSAAYFCASSPRDSSGANVLTFGAGSRLTVL.

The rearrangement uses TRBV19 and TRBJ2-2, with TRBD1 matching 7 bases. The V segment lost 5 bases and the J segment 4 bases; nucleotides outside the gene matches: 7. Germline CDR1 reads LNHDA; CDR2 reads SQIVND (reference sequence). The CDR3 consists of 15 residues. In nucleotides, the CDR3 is TGTGCCAGTAGTGTTAGACAGGGTTCCACCGGGGAGCTGTTTTTT. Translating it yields CASSVRQGSTGELFF.

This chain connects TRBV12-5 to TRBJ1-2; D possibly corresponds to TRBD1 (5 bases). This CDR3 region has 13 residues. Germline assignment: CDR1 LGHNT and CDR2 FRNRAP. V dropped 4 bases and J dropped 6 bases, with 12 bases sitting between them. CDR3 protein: CASGSQGSDGYTF. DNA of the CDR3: TGTGCTAGTGGTTCCCAGGGATCTGATGGCTACACCTTC.

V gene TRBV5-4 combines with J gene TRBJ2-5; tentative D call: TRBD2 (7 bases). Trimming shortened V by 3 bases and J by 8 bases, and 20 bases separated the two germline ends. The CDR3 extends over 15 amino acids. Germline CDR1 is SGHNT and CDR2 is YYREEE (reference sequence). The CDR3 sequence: CASSWGASGTYTQYF. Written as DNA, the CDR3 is TGTGCCAGCAGCTGGGGGGCTAGCGGAACGTATACCCAGTACTTC.

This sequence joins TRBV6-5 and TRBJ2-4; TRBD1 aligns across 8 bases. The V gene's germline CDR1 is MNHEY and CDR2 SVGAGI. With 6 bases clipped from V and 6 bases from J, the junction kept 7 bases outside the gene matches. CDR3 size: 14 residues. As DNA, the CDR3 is TGTGCCAGCAGCTCCACTGACAGGGGAAACATTCAGTACTTC. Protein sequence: CASSSTDRGNIQYF.

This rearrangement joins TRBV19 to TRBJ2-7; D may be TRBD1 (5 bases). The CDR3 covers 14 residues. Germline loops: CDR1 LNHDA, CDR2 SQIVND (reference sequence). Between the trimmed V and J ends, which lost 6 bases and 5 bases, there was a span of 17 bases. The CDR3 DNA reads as TGTGCCAGTAGCAGAGTCCTGGGGCAAAACGAGCAGTACTTC. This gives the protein CASSRVLGQNEQYF.

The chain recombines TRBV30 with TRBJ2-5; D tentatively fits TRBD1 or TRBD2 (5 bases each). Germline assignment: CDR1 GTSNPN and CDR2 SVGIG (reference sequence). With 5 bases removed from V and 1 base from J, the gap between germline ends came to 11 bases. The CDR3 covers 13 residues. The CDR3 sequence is CAWGDDSQETQYF. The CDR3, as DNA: TGTGCCTGGGGGGACGACAGCCAAGAGACCCAGTACTTC.

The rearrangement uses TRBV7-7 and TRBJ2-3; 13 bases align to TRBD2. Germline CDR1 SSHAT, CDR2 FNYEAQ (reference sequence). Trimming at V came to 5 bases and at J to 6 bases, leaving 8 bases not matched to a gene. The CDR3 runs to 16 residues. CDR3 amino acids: CASSRWTSGSADTQYF. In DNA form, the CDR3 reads TGTGCCAGCAGCCGATGGACTAGCGGGAGTGCCGATACGCAGTATTTT.

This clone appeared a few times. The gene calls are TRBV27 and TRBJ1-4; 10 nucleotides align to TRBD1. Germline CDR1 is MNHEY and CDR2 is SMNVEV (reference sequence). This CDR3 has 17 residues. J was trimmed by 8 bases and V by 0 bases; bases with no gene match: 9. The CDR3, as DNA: TGTGCCAGCAGTTTATCGACCTGGGGGACAGGGGACGAAAAACTGTTTTTT. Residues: CASSLSTWGTGDEKLFF.

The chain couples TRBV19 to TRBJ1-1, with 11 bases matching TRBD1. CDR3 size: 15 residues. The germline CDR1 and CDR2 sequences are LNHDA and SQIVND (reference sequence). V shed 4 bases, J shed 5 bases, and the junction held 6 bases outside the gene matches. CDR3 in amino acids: CASSRGQGGRTEAFF. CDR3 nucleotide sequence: TGTGCCAGTAGTAGGGGACAGGGGGGGAGGACTGAAGCTTTCTTT.